Presented here are 9 T cell receptor beta chains from one specimen sequenced in a study of technical replicates of blood from a handful of donors. Profiling relied on immunoSEQ multiplex PCR, and the TCRdb table lists in-frame clones only, not all of them. Of tens of thousands of clones listed, roughly 90% were seen once; the top ten hold 0.39%. The sequenced sample consisted of T cells isolated from PBMCs. These receptors originate from a human donor in good health.

This sequence joins TRBV12-5 and TRBJ1-2; D is uncertain. The CDR3 spans 11 residues. Germline lookup yields CDR1 LGHNT and CDR2 FRNRAP. Trimming stripped 8 bases from V and 4 bases from J, with 8 bases between. This chain's CDR3 is CASYPTYGYTF. CDR3 bases: TGTGCTAGTTACCCTACCTATGGCTACACCTTC.

The gene calls are TRBV7-8 and TRBJ2-1, with TRBD2 identical over 14 bases. The CDR3 spans 18 residues. The germline gives CDR1 SGHVS, CDR2 FQNEAQ. J lost 0 bases, V lost 5 bases, and 6 bases had no gene match. This CDR3 is CASSPRLAGGSSYNEQFF. CDR3 DNA: TGTGCCAGCAGCCCCCGACTAGCGGGAGGGAGCTCCTACAATGAGCAGTTCTTC.

The rearrangement links TRBV2 to TRBJ2-7, with 8 bases that match TRBD2. Germline V CDR1 and CDR2: SNHLY, FYNNEI. J gave up 7 bases and V 3 bases, and 5 bases lay outside the gene matches. This CDR3 has 13 residues. The CDR3 is CASSDGRAKEQYF. The CDR3 nucleotides read TGTGCCAGCAGTGACGGGAGGGCTAAGGAGCAGTACTTC. Variable domain in full (rest from reference TRBV2 and TRBJ2-7): EPEVTQTPSHQVTQMGQEVILRCVPISNHLYFYWYRQILGQKVEFLVSFYNNEISEKSEIFDDQFSVERPDGSNFTLKIRSTKLEDSAMYFCASSDGRAKEQYFGPGTRLTVT.

The chain carries TRBV18 and TRBJ2-6; D is undetermined. V was cut by 1 base and J by 1 base, with 5 bases left in between. The CDR3 has 15 amino acids. Germline V gene data show CDR1 as KGHSH and CDR2 as LQKENI. CDR3 residues: CASSPQESGANVLTF. The DNA of the CDR3 is TGTGCCAGCTCACCACAGGAGTCTGGGGCCAACGTCCTGACTTTC.

The rearrangement links TRBV6-6 to TRBJ1-5, with D hard to call. V lost 6 bases and J lost 3, with 6 bases in between. Germline CDR1 and CDR2: MNHNY and SVGAGI (reference sequence). This CDR3 contains 12 residues. This CDR3 reads CASRQYNQPQHF. CDR3 DNA: TGTGCCAGCAGACAATACAATCAGCCCCAGCATTTT.

In DNA, the CDR3 is TGTGCCAGCAGTCGACAGGGCCTCTCTGGAAACACCATATATTTT. This codes for CASSRQGLSGNTIYF. The J gene is TRBJ1-3, the V gene TRBV6-6; 7 bases line up with TRBD1. This CDR3 is 15 amino acids long. The V gene end was trimmed by 5 bases and the J gene end by 0 bases; junction bases not matched to a gene: 4. In germline, CDR1 is MNHNY, CDR2 SVGAGI (reference sequence).

V usage is TRBV7-9 and J usage is TRBJ2-1; 10 nucleotides align to TRBD1. The CDR3 runs 15 residues. The V and J ends lost 3 bases and 7 bases, in that order; junction bases with no gene match: 6. Per the germline V gene, CDR1 is SEHNR and CDR2 is FQNEAQ (reference sequence). CDR3 residues: CASSFRDRGRNEQFF. The CDR3 region has the DNA TGTGCCAGCAGCTTCCGGGACAGGGGAAGGAATGAGCAGTTCTTC.

The J gene is TRBJ1-1, the V gene TRBV5-5; 8 bases are a match to TRBD1. The CDR3 sequence is 14 residues long. CDR1 SGHKS and CDR2 YYEKEE come from the germline V gene (reference sequence). Unmatched junction bases numbered 8, after V lost 5 bases and J lost 5 bases. The DNA of the CDR3 is TGTGCCAGCAGATCCACAGGGGGTAAGACTGAAGCTTTCTTT. Translating gives CASRSTGGKTEAFF.

The chain uses TRBV10-3 and TRBJ1-5; 8 bases align to TRBD1. The V gene end was trimmed by 5 bases and the J gene end by 2 bases; junction bases not matched to a gene: 2. The CDR3 spans 14 residues. CDR1 is ENHRY and CDR2 is SYGVKD in the germline V gene. CDR3 in amino acids: CAISQDRGNQPQHF. DNA for the CDR3: TGTGCCATCAGTCAGGACAGGGGCAATCAGCCCCAGCATTTT.